This T cell receptor beta chain was profiled in a study of blood T cells in healthy people across ages. Investigators took 9.5 to 10 milliliters of peripheral blood from every donor. With a J-beta primer mix and a sample-barcoded 5' primer, a second PCR ran about 6 to 11 cycles. TCRdb ran MiXCR on the 5' RACE reads and lists one entry per CDR3 protein. The sample lists about 590,000 distinct CDR3 sequences, less than 35% occurring once. The germline CDR1 and CDR2 sequences are SGHKS and YYEKEE (reference sequence). The CDR3 totals 14 residues. V was pared by 0 bases and J by 6 bases, with 12 bases between. As for this clonotype: This may be a read error: a much more frequent sequence differs by one nucleotide.

The chain is built from TRBV5-5 and TRBJ1-1; D remains ambiguous. The sample comprised blood. The sequence was obtained from an elderly woman in good health. CDR3 region: CASSLAQTRAEAFF. For the CDR3, the DNA is TGTGCCAGCAGCTTGGCCCAGACACGAGCTGAAGCTTTCTTT.